The 25 T cell receptor beta chains below all came from one sample that was sequenced in a study of T cells in Graves' hyperthyroidism and ophthalmopathy. RNA transcripts provided the source from which TCR beta CDR3 regions were amplified. Using the HTBI primer set, a first-round RT-PCR was run on the TCR CDR3. TCRdb independently ran MiXCR on the multiplex PCR reads; one entry per CDR3 protein. The sample has roughly 240,000 distinct CDR3 sequences, 24% seen once; the top ten hold roughly 40%. The sample was blood. The source is a woman between 35 and 50 years old with Graves' ophthalmopathy.

The rearrangement joins TRBV9 to TRBJ2-7; D call uncertain. The length of the CDR3 is 14 residues. Trimming shortened V by 5 bases and J by 1 base, and 13 bases separated the two germline ends. Germline V CDR1 and CDR2: SGDLS, YYNGEE. This chain's CDR3 is CASSFNYPSYEQYF. Written as DNA, the CDR3 is TGTGCCAGCAGTTTTAACTACCCGTCCTACGAGCAGTACTTC.

This clonotype has ten or more counts. The chain employs TRBV7-9 and TRBJ1-2; 8 positions match TRBD1. The CDR3 is made up of 15 amino acids. CDR1 and CDR2 (germline): SEHNR, FQNEAQ (reference sequence). J gave up 5 bases and V 3 bases, and 8 bases lay outside the gene matches. CDR3 nucleotide sequence: TGTGCCAGCAGCTTCTCCACCGGGACAGGATATGGCTACACCTTC. It translates to CASSFSTGTGYGYTF.

This clonotype was recorded at least ten times. The J gene is TRBJ2-7, the V gene TRBV28; D remains ambiguous. Germline V gene data show CDR1 as MDHEN and CDR2 as SYDVKM. The CDR3 sequence is 11 residues long. The ends were cut back, 8 bases at V and 5 bases at J, with 10 bases in the middle. As DNA, the CDR3 is TGTGCCAGCCGGCGGCGGAACGAGCAGTACTTC. Protein sequence: CASRRRNEQYF.

This chain joins TRBV3-1 and TRBJ1-1; no definite D call. This CDR3 comprises 14 residues. V was trimmed by 1 base and J by 5 bases, leaving 11 bases between them. CDR1 LGHDT and CDR2 YNNKEL come from the germline V gene (reference sequence). The DNA for the CDR3 is TGTGCCAGCAGCCAAGTCAATACCATTACTGAAGCTTTCTTT. Protein: CASSQVNTITEAFF.

In this sample, this clonotype turned up many times. The V and J genes are TRBV2 and TRBJ2-7, with D uncertain. CDR1 SNHLY and CDR2 FYNNEI come from the germline V gene. The CDR3 totals 12 residues. Trimming took 5 bases from V and 4 from J, leaving 9 bases between them. CDR3 sequence reads: CASSSNRYEQYF. The CDR3 region has the DNA TGTGCCAGCAGTTCGAATCGATACGAGCAGTACTTC. The whole variable domain, filled in from reference TRBV2 and TRBJ2-7, reads EPEVTQTPSHQVTQMGQEVILRCVPISNHLYFYWYRQILGQKVEFLVSFYNNEISEKSEIFDDQFSVERPDGSNFTLKIRSTKLEDSAMYFCASSSNRYEQYFGPGTRLTVT.

This clonotype has at least ten counts. This rearrangement joins TRBV4-2 to TRBJ1-1, with TRBD1 matching over 9 bases. The CDR3 is 17 amino acids. With 1 base clipped from V and 4 bases from J, the junction kept 10 bases outside the gene matches. Germline CDR1 reads LGHNA; CDR2 reads YNFKEQ. The CDR3 is CASSQAASGTGFTEAFF. CDR3 nucleotide sequence: TGTGCCAGCAGCCAAGCCGCTTCCGGGACAGGGTTCACTGAAGCTTTCTTT.

Turning to this clonotype: The junction departs from the called germline gene at one end, perhaps through a read error. The V and J genes are TRBV29-1 and TRBJ2-2; 8 nucleotides align to TRBD1. The germline V gene has CDR1 SQVTM and CDR2 ANQGSEA. The CDR3 has 15 residues. The DNA for the CDR3 is TGCATCGTTGGACAGGGTTCCACGAACACCGGGGAGCTGTTTTTT. It yields the protein CIVGQGSTNTGELFF.

There are many counts of this clonotype. This chain uses TRBV2 with TRBJ2-3; TRBD2 matches 11 bases. The V gene's germline CDR1 is SNHLY and CDR2 FYNNEI. The CDR3 loop spans 16 amino acids. V dropped 6 bases and J dropped 5; count of bases not matched to a gene: 10. The CDR3 protein is CASRERSGRAGDTQYF. CDR3 nucleotides: TGTGCCAGCAGGGAACGTAGCGGGAGGGCCGGAGATACGCAGTATTTT.

This clonotype was observed many times. The rearrangement uses TRBV7-2 and TRBJ2-7; TRBD1 matches 10 bases. Germline CDR1 reads SGHTA; CDR2 reads FQGNSA. Germline trimming cut 5 bases from V and 3 bases from J; bases unmatched to any gene: 7. This CDR3 spans 15 amino acids. CDR3 loop: CASSPRDRGGYEQYF. CDR3 DNA: TGTGCCAGCAGCCCCCGGGACAGGGGCGGCTACGAGCAGTACTTC.

Ten or more counts support this clonotype. This chain links TRBV29-1 with TRBJ1-1; D perhaps matches TRBD1 (6 bases). The CDR3 has 13 amino acids. V lost 2 bases and J 3 bases, leaving 10 bases between the germline ends. From germline, CDR1 is SQVTM and CDR2 ANQGSEA. The CDR3 protein is CSVERQAYTEAFF. In nucleotides, the CDR3 is TGCAGCGTTGAAAGACAGGCTTACACTGAAGCTTTCTTT.

Ten or more counts support this clonotype. The V and J genes are TRBV24-1 and TRBJ2-5; D is perhaps TRBD1 or TRBD2 (7 bases each). Germline V gene sequence: CDR1 KGHDR, CDR2 SFDVKD. The V end was cut by 4 bases, the J end by 7 bases, with 21 bases between. The CDR3 consists of 16 residues. This chain's CDR3 is CATSETGTGGRGTQYF. CDR3 nucleotides: TGTGCCACCAGTGAGACAGGGACGGGGGGACGGGGGACCCAGTACTTC.

The V and J genes are TRBV5-1 and TRBJ2-5, with a weak D call TRBD2 (7 bases). This CDR3 has 16 amino acids. Trimming cost V 4 bases and J 4 bases, with 20 bases left between them. The germline gives CDR1 SGHRS, CDR2 YFSETQ. The CDR3 loop reads CASSLPRGAVGETQYF. The CDR3 region has the DNA TGCGCCAGCAGCCTGCCACGGGGGGCGGTCGGAGAGACCCAGTACTTC.

This clonotype was seen at least ten times. This rearrangement joins TRBV20-1 to TRBJ2-7; 12 positions agree with TRBD2. This CDR3 is 16 amino acids long. After removal of 5 bases from V and 0 bases from J, the junction contained 8 bases not matched to a gene. The germline gives CDR1 DFQATT, CDR2 SNEGSKA (reference sequence). For the CDR3, the DNA is TGCAGTGCTCCTCCTGAGACTAGCGGGAGCTCCTACGAGCAGTACTTC. Amino acid sequence: CSAPPETSGSSYEQYF.

The chain has TRBV12-3 or TRBV12-4 and TRBJ2-5, with 7 bases identical to TRBD1. The CDR3 runs 12 residues. J gave up 4 bases and V 6 bases, and 2 bases lay outside the gene matches. CDR3 bases: TGTGCCAGCAGACGGACAGGAGAGACCCAGTACTTC. Protein: CASRRTGETQYF.

The V call is TRBV4-3, the J call TRBJ2-2; D tentatively fits TRBD1 or TRBD2 (6 bases each). The CDR3 has 21 amino acids. Germline lookup yields CDR1 LGHNA and CDR2 YSLEER. The V and J ends lost 4 bases and 3 bases respectively, with 30 bases between them. The CDR3 nucleotides are TGCGCCAGCAGCCGGCATAGGGGGGTGACAGATTTGCGAAGGTACACCGGGGAGCTGTTTTTT. This codes for CASSRHRGVTDLRRYTGELFF.

This clonotype was found many times. This sequence joins TRBV29-1 and TRBJ2-2; D gene uncertain. V was pared by 7 bases and J by 0 bases, with 9 bases between. Germline CDR1 reads SQVTM; CDR2 reads ANQGSEA. CDR3 length: 13 amino acids. The CDR3, as DNA: TGCAGCGCCGGAACGTCGAACACCGGGGAGCTGTTTTTT. Amino acid sequence: CSAGTSNTGELFF.

Ten or more counts support this clonotype. The CDR3 DNA follows: TGTGCCAGCAGCTCGGGACGGTACTACGAGCAGTACTTC. This encodes CASSSGRYYEQYF. The J gene is TRBJ2-7, the V gene TRBV7-9; D is possibly TRBD1 or TRBD2 (5 bases each). CDR3 length: 13 residues. Looked up from germline, CDR1 is SEHNR and CDR2 is FQNEAQ (reference sequence). Trimming took off 4 bases at V and 3 bases at J, with 10 bases between the two ends.

The chain joins TRBV28 to TRBJ2-7, with 7 bases aligning to TRBD1. V gave up 5 bases and J gave up 5 bases; unmatched junction bases: 6. The CDR3 spans 13 residues. Germline V lookup: CDR1 MDHEN, CDR2 SYDVKM. The CDR3 DNA follows: TGTGCCAGCAGTCCAGGGGGTATGGACGAGCAGTACTTC. Amino acids: CASSPGGMDEQYF.

This clonotype has at least ten counts. This chain connects TRBV19 to TRBJ2-7; D is ambiguous. Trimming removed 3 bases from V and 6 bases from J, with 18 bases in between. Germline V gene lookup returns CDR1 LNHDA and CDR2 SQIVND (reference sequence). The CDR3 contains 15 residues. The CDR3 DNA sequence: TGTGCCAGTAGTATTGGTTATGTCAGTTTACCCGAGCAGTACTTC. It is translated as CASSIGYVSLPEQYF.

This sequence joins TRBV12-3 or TRBV12-4 and TRBJ2-5, with TRBD2 matching over 13 bases. The CDR3 has 18 residues. V lost 4 bases to trimming and J lost 4 bases; unmatched junction nucleotides: 12. Here the CDR3 DNA reads TGTGCCAGCAGTTCCACACTCGGGACTAGCGGGAACCCAGAGACCCAGTACTTC. Translated: CASSSTLGTSGNPETQYF.

The chain couples TRBV5-1 to TRBJ1-1; tentative D call: TRBD1 (6 bases). The germline V and J ends were trimmed by 0 bases and 1 base, with 13 bases remaining between them. From germline, CDR1 is SGHRS and CDR2 YFSETQ. This CDR3 region has 16 residues. The CDR3 nucleotides read TGCGCCAGCAGCTTGGAACCTGACAGGCCGAACACTGAAGCTTTCTTT. Its translation is CASSLEPDRPNTEAFF.

This clonotype occurred many times. V usage is TRBV7-3 and J usage is TRBJ2-7; 7 bases map to TRBD1. Germline CDR1 SGHTA, CDR2 FQGTGA. Germline trimming cut 1 base from V and 3 bases from J; bases unmatched to any gene: 6. The CDR3 extends over 15 amino acids. The DNA of the CDR3 is TGTGCCAGCAGCTTAAACCCAGGGGGTCGCTACGAGCAGTACTTC. Its translation: CASSLNPGGRYEQYF.

This clonotype was counted many times. The CDR3 protein is CASSSGRGAGANVLTF. CDR3 DNA: TGTGCCAGCAGTTCCGGAAGGGGTGCTGGGGCCAACGTCCTGACTTTC. The chain carries TRBV27 and TRBJ2-6; a weak D match, TRBD1 (5 bases). The CDR3 extends over 16 amino acids. In germline, CDR1 is MNHEY, CDR2 SMNVEV (reference sequence). V dropped 4 bases and J dropped 2 bases, with 12 bases sitting between them.

This clonotype was seen at least ten times. This sequence joins TRBV15 and TRBJ1-6; D gene uncertain. Germline lookup yields CDR1 LNHNV and CDR2 YYDKDF (reference sequence). The CDR3 extends over 18 amino acids. Trimming left V 0 bases short and J 5 bases short, with 17 bases between. Here the CDR3 DNA reads TGTGCCACCAGCAGAGACATTGCTGGACTAGGGAATAATTCACCCCTCCACTTT. This encodes CATSRDIAGLGNNSPLHF.

The chain is built from TRBV20-1 and TRBJ1-2, with 12 bases that match TRBD1. Trimming at V came to 3 bases and at J to 4 bases, leaving 6 bases not matched to a gene. This CDR3 contains 15 residues. CDR1 and CDR2 (germline): DFQATT, SNEGSKA (reference sequence). CDR3: CSASGGTGGSYGYTF. CDR3 in DNA: TGCAGTGCTAGTGGCGGGACAGGGGGCTCCTATGGCTACACCTTC.